A single sample is the source of the 24 T cell receptor beta chains below, sequenced in a study of radiotherapy plus CTLA-4 blockade in lung cancer. Sequencing used immunoSEQ multiplex PCR; TCRdb keeps in-frame clones, though not all of them. The repertoire consists of 90,000 to 100,000 clones, with 60% to 75% occurring once and the leading ten covering around 2.7%. The input for sequencing was peripheral blood, taken from a patient treated with radiotherapy plus ipilimumab. The receptors derive from a human donor with non-small cell lung cancer who had a partial response to radiotherapy plus ipilimumab. Some clones in this sample may be carry-over from other donors' samples.

This clone came up a few times. The chain carries TRBV4-3 and TRBJ1-3; D is perhaps TRBD1 (5 bases). Germline loops: CDR1 LGHNA, CDR2 YSLEER. This CDR3 has 17 residues. With 4 bases removed from V and 0 bases from J, the gap between germline ends came to 16 bases. The CDR3 region is CASSLARQTLSGNTIYF. Written as DNA, the CDR3 is TGCGCCAGCAGCCTTGCGAGACAGACCCTCTCTGGAAACACCATATATTTT.

The chain couples TRBV4-3 to TRBJ2-1; D is unresolved. V lost 4 bases and J 5 bases, leaving 12 bases between the germline ends. The germline V gene encodes CDR1 LGHNA and CDR2 YSLEER. This CDR3 is 14 amino acids long. The CDR3 loop is CASSPLAVDNEQFF. The CDR3 DNA is TGCGCCAGCAGCCCTCTGGCGGTGGACAATGAGCAGTTCTTC.

This clone was recorded only once. The chain links TRBV2 to TRBJ1-6, with 12 bases matching TRBD1. V lost 4 bases, J lost 9 bases, and 1 base stayed unmatched. CDR1 and CDR2 (germline): SNHLY, FYNNEI. The CDR3 extends over 14 amino acids. The CDR3 here is CASSGDRGLSPLHF. The DNA for the CDR3 is TGTGCCAGCAGTGGGGACAGGGGGCTTTCACCCCTCCACTTT.

This chain connects TRBV19 to TRBJ1-1; D ambiguous. The germline V gene encodes CDR1 LNHDA and CDR2 SQIVND (reference sequence). V lost 1 base and J lost 1, with 7 bases in between. This CDR3 comprises 14 residues. In DNA form, the CDR3 reads TGTGCCAGTAGTATAGGGCAACGGAACACTGAAGCTTTCTTT. Translated: CASSIGQRNTEAFF.

This chain joins TRBV4-1 and TRBJ2-7; 7 bases are shared with TRBD2. CDR1 is MGHRA and CDR2 is YSYEKL in the germline V gene. V was clipped by 4 bases and J by 4 bases; unmatched bases: 25. This CDR3 has 20 amino acids. The CDR3 nucleotides are TGCGCCAGCAGCCGCGATTTAAATTCGGGAGGCAACTGGGGGATTTACGAGCAGTACTTC. It codes for CASSRDLNSGGNWGIYEQYF.

V usage is TRBV9 and J usage is TRBJ2-1; a weak D match, TRBD1 (5 bases). The CDR3 spans 15 residues. Between the trimmed V and J ends, which lost 3 bases and 2 bases, there was a span of 12 bases. Germline CDR1 SGDLS, CDR2 YYNGEE. CDR3 sequence: CASSGTLGAYNEQFF. CDR3 in DNA: TGTGCCAGCAGCGGAACCTTAGGGGCCTACAATGAGCAGTTCTTC.

The rearrangement links TRBV27 to TRBJ2-7; 7 bases line up with TRBD2. The CDR3 length is 14 residues. CDR1 is MNHEY, CDR2 SMNVEV, per germline (reference sequence). J was trimmed by 4 bases and V by 6 bases; bases with no gene match: 9. This CDR3 reads CASRPAGPEYEQYF. As DNA, the CDR3 is TGTGCCAGCAGACCAGCGGGGCCTGAATACGAGCAGTACTTC.

The V call is TRBV7-7, the J call TRBJ2-1, with 10 bases lining up with TRBD2. Germline V gives CDR1 SSHAT, CDR2 FNYEAQ (reference sequence). The CDR3 is 16 amino acids. J was trimmed by 9 bases and V by 5 bases; bases with no gene match: 13. CDR3 region: CASSPISSGSLAEQFF. CDR3 in DNA: TGTGCCAGCAGCCCCATCTCTAGCGGGAGTTTGGCTGAGCAGTTCTTC.

This clone was seen only once. CDR3 protein: CASSEYPDRIYEQFF. CDR3 DNA sequence: TGTGCCAGCAGTGAATACCCAGACAGGATCTATGAGCAGTTCTTC. The chain recombines TRBV25-1 with TRBJ2-1; D perhaps matches TRBD1 (6 bases). Trimming took off 0 bases at V and 8 bases at J, with 14 bases between the two ends. In germline, CDR1 is MGHDK, CDR2 SYGVNS. This CDR3 comprises 15 residues.

The gene calls are TRBV18 and TRBJ2-3; TRBD2 agrees at 10 bases. This CDR3 has 14 amino acids. V dropped 0 bases and J dropped 7; count of bases not matched to a gene: 1. Germline V gene sequence: CDR1 KGHSH, CDR2 LQKENI. The CDR3 nucleotides are TGTGCCAGCTCACCACCTAGCGGGGGGTATACGCAGTATTTT. This sequence encodes CASSPPSGGYTQYF.

The genes are TRBV5-1 and TRBJ1-6; 8 bases fit TRBD1. V shed 2 bases, J shed 4 bases, and the junction held 8 bases outside the gene matches. CDR3 length equals 17 residues. From germline, CDR1 is SGHRS and CDR2 YFSETQ. In nucleotides, the CDR3 is TGCGCCAGCAGCTTTCAGGGGGCGAGCATGTATAATTCACCCCTCCACTTT. It is translated as CASSFQGASMYNSPLHF.

The V gene is TRBV18, the J gene TRBJ2-1, with a weak D call TRBD1 (5 bases). The CDR3 is 15 amino acids. CDR1 and CDR2 (germline): KGHSH, LQKENI. Trimming removed 2 bases at V and 0 bases at J, with 8 bases between. The CDR3 spells CASSPGAISYNEQFF. The CDR3 DNA is TGTGCCAGCTCACCAGGGGCCATCTCCTACAATGAGCAGTTCTTC.

The CDR3 spells CASSEGAHRFFYGYTF. The CDR3 nucleotides read TGTGCCAGCAGTGAAGGGGCACACAGGTTCTTCTATGGCTACACCTTC. The V and J genes are TRBV2 and TRBJ1-2, with D possibly TRBD1 on 5 matching bases. Germline CDR1 and CDR2: SNHLY and FYNNEI. This CDR3 is 16 amino acids long. With 1 base removed from V and 4 bases from J, the gap between germline ends came to 16 bases.

The chain links TRBV4-1 to TRBJ2-1, with 8 positions matching TRBD2. CDR1 and CDR2 from the germline V gene are MGHRA and YSYEKL. V shed 1 base and J 6 bases; nucleotides not matched to a gene: 11. The CDR3 spans 17 residues. The CDR3 loop is CASSQAVRAGGANEQFF. In DNA, the CDR3 is TGCGCCAGCAGCCAAGCAGTGAGGGCGGGAGGTGCCAATGAGCAGTTCTTC.

Concerning this clone: Other DNA sequences of this sample code for an identical CDR3. The V gene is TRBV19, the J gene TRBJ2-3; tentative D call: TRBD2 (5 bases). The germline V and J ends were trimmed by 4 bases and 2 bases, with 7 bases remaining between them. The V gene's germline CDR1 is LNHDA and CDR2 SQIVND (reference sequence). There are 13 residues in the CDR3. This CDR3 is CASSRDYTDTQYF. DNA of the CDR3: TGTGCCAGTAGTAGAGACTACACAGATACGCAGTATTTT.

The chain couples TRBV2 to TRBJ2-3, with 10 bases that match TRBD2. V gave up 8 bases and J gave up 2 bases; unmatched junction bases: 4. Germline V gene sequence: CDR1 SNHLY, CDR2 FYNNEI. The CDR3 is 14 amino acids. DNA for the CDR3: TGTGCCAGCGGACTAGCGGCTCCCACAGATACGCAGTATTTT. Translating it yields CASGLAAPTDTQYF. Full variable domain (outside the CDR3, taken from reference TRBV2 and TRBJ2-3): EPEVTQTPSHQVTQMGQEVILRCVPISNHLYFYWYRQILGQKVEFLVSFYNNEISEKSEIFDDQFSVERPDGSNFTLKIRSTKLEDSAMYFCASGLAAPTDTQYFGPGTRLTVL.

J is TRBJ1-2 and V is TRBV7-2; 10 nucleotides match TRBD1. V shed 5 bases, J shed 8 bases, and the junction held 8 bases outside the gene matches. This CDR3 has 14 amino acids. Germline loops: CDR1 SGHTA, CDR2 FQGNSA. CDR3 in DNA: TGTGCCAGCAGCCTAGAGGGGACAGGGGCGGGCTACACCTTC. Its translation is CASSLEGTGAGYTF.

The genes are TRBV19 and TRBJ2-2; D possibly corresponds to TRBD1 (5 bases). Looked up from germline, CDR1 is LNHDA and CDR2 is SQIVND (reference sequence). Deletions cut 3 bases from V and 5 bases from J, with 13 bases between. The CDR3 sequence is 15 residues long. The CDR3 DNA is TGTGCCAGTAGTATCCCCGGACACTTGACCGGGGAGCTGTTTTTT. It yields the protein CASSIPGHLTGELFF.

V is TRBV18 and J is TRBJ2-7; D may be TRBD2 (5 bases). With 3 bases removed from V and 1 base from J, the gap between germline ends came to 13 bases. The germline V gene has CDR1 KGHSH and CDR2 LQKENI. This CDR3 region has 15 residues. The CDR3 DNA follows: TGTGCCAGCTCACCCAGCGGACCCCTATCCTACGAGCAGTACTTC. Translated: CASSPSGPLSYEQYF.

V and J are TRBV28 and TRBJ2-1, with 9 bases aligning to TRBD2. Germline V gene lookup returns CDR1 MDHEN and CDR2 SYDVKM. This CDR3 region has 15 residues. Trimming took 6 bases from V and 5 from J; bases not matched to a gene: 8. The CDR3 spells CASRVLAGDHNEQFF. CDR3 bases: TGTGCCAGCAGGGTCTTAGCGGGGGATCACAATGAGCAGTTCTTC.

This chain uses TRBV4-2 with TRBJ2-3; a possible D gene is TRBD1 (7 bases). Trimming cost V 8 bases and J 4 bases, with 16 bases left between them. The CDR3 is made up of 14 amino acids. CDR1 is LGHNA and CDR2 is YNFKEQ in the germline V gene. The CDR3 here is CASSSGGGPDTQYF. The CDR3 coding sequence is TGTGCCAGCTCCTCTGGAGGGGGCCCAGATACGCAGTATTTT.

This sequence joins TRBV5-5 and TRBJ1-5; D is uncertain. Trimming stripped 0 bases from V and 2 bases from J, with 6 bases between. Germline lookup yields CDR1 SGHKS and CDR2 YYEKEE (reference sequence). The CDR3 consists of 14 residues. CDR3 region: CASSLVLRNQPQHF. The CDR3 coding sequence is TGTGCCAGCAGCTTGGTACTTCGCAATCAGCCCCAGCATTTT.

This clone was counted between two and nine times. The chain recombines TRBV4-2 with TRBJ2-7, with TRBD2 identical over 13 bases. From germline, CDR1 is LGHNA and CDR2 YNFKEQ. The CDR3 has 21 amino acids. Trimming removed 0 bases from V and 0 bases from J; junction bases left unmatched: 14. The CDR3 bases are TGTGCCAGCAGCCAAGATGGTGCGTCAGGGACTAGCGGGATTAGCTCCTACGAGCAGTACTTC. Residues: CASSQDGASGTSGISSYEQYF.

The CDR3 protein is CASSYIGQSTDTQYF. The DNA for the CDR3 is TGTGCCAGCAGTTATATCGGACAGAGCACAGATACGCAGTATTTT. This chain joins TRBV28 and TRBJ2-3, with a weak D call TRBD1 (6 bases). The CDR3 loop spans 15 amino acids. In germline, CDR1 is MDHEN, CDR2 SYDVKM. With 4 bases removed from V and 0 bases from J, the gap between germline ends came to 11 bases. Full variable domain (outside the CDR3, taken from reference TRBV28 and TRBJ2-3): DVKVTQSSRYLVKRTGEKVFLECVQDMDHENMFWYRQDPGLGLRLIYFSYDVKMKEKGDIPEGYSVSREKKERFSLILESASTNQTSMYLCASSYIGQSTDTQYFGPGTRLTVL.